This TCR beta chain was sequenced during a study of CXCR3-negative and CXCR3-positive naive CD8 T cells. CDR1 is PRHDT, CDR2 FYEKMQ, per germline (reference sequence). The length of the CDR3 is 17 residues. Researchers prepared the TRB cDNA libraries using 5' RACE with UMI labels. TCRdb re-called the 5' RACE reads and catalogs CDR3 proteins one per entry, DNA excluded. The ten top clones account for roughly 2.8%, within a sample of about 26,000 distinct CDR3 sequences. The sequence came from a human donor in good health. Some clones in this sample may be carry-over from other donors' samples. This chain joins TRBV13 and TRBJ2-1; checking the TCRdb D call of TRBD2 is not possible without DNA. Material for sequencing was naive CXCR3- CD8+ T cells from blood. The subset here: CD45RO-CCR7+CD27+CD95- naive CD8+ T cells lacking CXCR3 (TNR3-). The CDR3 protein is CASSLASGRGSYNEQFF.